The 18 T cell receptor beta chains listed next were all sequenced from one sample in a study of a mutant IDH1 vaccine in newly diagnosed glioma. No antigens are known for them. As for time point: week 35, safety follow-up. Mutant IDH1 20-mer peptide, at 300 ug, made up each vaccine dose, with topical imiquimod. TCRdb's copy holds only in-frame clones and misses some; the assay was immunoSEQ multiplex PCR. The sample has 58,000 or so clones, approximately 87% seen once; the top ten hold more than 1.5%. This specimen consisted of PBMCs, obtained from a glioma patient whose treatment included an IDH1 peptide vaccine. The receptors derive from a man between 35 and 55 years old with glioma.

The V gene is TRBV7-9, the J gene TRBJ2-7; D remains unclear. There are 15 residues in the CDR3. Germline V lookup: CDR1 SEHNR, CDR2 FQNEAQ (reference sequence). Trimming shortened V by 4 bases and J by 3 bases, and 16 bases separated the two germline ends. The CDR3 DNA reads TGTGCCAGCAGCTCCCGGATAGGGAAGCGCTACGAGCAGTACTTC. The encoded protein is CASSSRIGKRYEQYF.

The chain couples TRBV5-4 to TRBJ2-2; 8 bases align to TRBD2. J lost 5 bases, V lost 3 bases, and 3 bases had no gene match. CDR3 length: 14 amino acids. The germline CDR1 and CDR2 sequences are SGHNT and YYREEE (reference sequence). DNA for the CDR3: TGTGCCAGCAGCTCCGGGACTAGTACCGGGGAGCTGTTTTTT. Translated, it gives CASSSGTSTGELFF.

The chain is built from TRBV6-6 and TRBJ1-5; the D gene is possibly TRBD1 (5 bases). Trimming took 5 bases from V and 4 from J, leaving 9 bases between them. Germline loops: CDR1 MNHNY, CDR2 SVGAGI (reference sequence). The CDR3 is 13 residues long. The CDR3: CASSGAFNQPQHF. The DNA of the CDR3 is TGTGCCAGCAGTGGGGCATTTAATCAGCCCCAGCATTTT.

Here the CDR3 reads CASSSGPTNTGELFF. The CDR3 bases are TGTGCCAGCAGCTCGGGACCTACAAACACCGGGGAGCTGTTTTTT. V usage is TRBV7-2 and J usage is TRBJ2-2; D is possibly TRBD1 or TRBD2 (5 bases each). Germline V CDR1 and CDR2: SGHTA, FQGNSA. CDR3 length equals 15 residues. Trimming took off 4 bases at V and 2 bases at J, with 11 bases between the two ends.

The J gene is TRBJ2-7, the V gene TRBV4-1; a weak D match, TRBD1 (6 bases). The V and J ends lost 3 bases and 3 bases respectively, with 12 bases between them. The CDR3 is made up of 14 amino acids. Germline V gene data show CDR1 as MGHRA and CDR2 as YSYEKL. The CDR3 loop reads CASSQPGQRYEQYF. As DNA, the CDR3 is TGCGCCAGCAGCCAGCCGGGACAACGCTACGAGCAGTACTTC.

This chain connects TRBV5-1 to TRBJ1-2; 10 nucleotides align to TRBD1. Germline values: CDR1 SGHRS, CDR2 YFSETQ. Trimming at V came to 2 bases and at J to 4 bases, leaving 5 bases not matched to a gene. The CDR3 spans 15 residues. This CDR3 is CASSLDRGRVYGYTF. CDR3 in DNA: TGCGCCAGCAGCTTAGACAGGGGGCGAGTCTATGGCTACACCTTC.

This chain links TRBV7-2 with TRBJ2-1; TRBD2 agrees at 10 bases. V was pared by 8 bases and J by 4 bases, with 8 bases of the junction left unmatched. The CDR3 contains 15 residues. Germline CDR1 is SGHTA and CDR2 is FQGNSA. The DNA for the CDR3 is TGTGCCAGCCTCCGGGGACTAGCGAGATACAATGAGCAGTTCTTC. This codes for CASLRGLARYNEQFF.

This chain connects TRBV7-2 to TRBJ2-7; the D is unclear. This CDR3 has 16 residues. Germline assignment: CDR1 SGHTA and CDR2 FQGNSA. V lost 5 bases and J lost 0, with 17 bases in between. CDR3 loop: CASSPFRGGSSYEQYF. In nucleotides, the CDR3 is TGTGCCAGCAGCCCCTTCCGTGGCGGAAGCTCCTACGAGCAGTACTTC.

This clone was counted once. The chain links TRBV4-1 to TRBJ2-1; a possible D gene is TRBD2 (7 bases). The CDR3 is 13 residues long. The germline CDR1 and CDR2 sequences are MGHRA and YSYEKL. Trimming took 4 bases from V and 9 from J, leaving 13 bases between them. The CDR3 region has the DNA TGCGCCAGCAGCCTCCGGGGGGCCAGTGAGCAGTTCTTC. Its protein product is CASSLRGASEQFF.

V is TRBV28 and J is TRBJ1-1; D may be TRBD1 (5 bases). The CDR3 is 11 amino acids. V gave up 7 bases and J gave up 4 bases, with 7 bases separating them. Germline V CDR1 and CDR2: MDHEN, SYDVKM. CDR3 DNA sequence: TGTGCCAGCATCGACAGCACTGAAGCTTTCTTT. Translated: CASIDSTEAFF.

The chain couples TRBV28 to TRBJ2-2, with D perhaps matching TRBD1 (6 bases). Germline CDR1 reads MDHEN; CDR2 reads SYDVKM. The V end lost 10 bases, the J end lost 0 bases, and 15 bases lay between the germline ends. The CDR3 spans 15 residues. The DNA for the CDR3 is TGTGCCACTATCCGGGACACTACGAACACCGGGGAGCTGTTTTTT. Amino acid sequence: CATIRDTTNTGELFF.

The chain recombines TRBV29-1 with TRBJ2-1, with 11 bases lining up with TRBD2. The CDR3 is 13 residues long. V was clipped by 6 bases and J by 9 bases; unmatched bases: 7. CDR1 SQVTM and CDR2 ANQGSEA come from the germline V gene. The CDR3 nucleotides are TGCAGCGTAAATAGCGGGAGGGCCTTTGAGCAGTTCTTC. This gives the protein CSVNSGRAFEQFF.

The rearrangement uses TRBV4-3 and TRBJ2-1; 8 bases align to TRBD2. J lost 5 bases, V lost 5 bases, and 11 bases had no gene match. This CDR3 comprises 16 residues. Germline-derived CDR1 and CDR2 are LGHNA and YSLEER. In nucleotides, the CDR3 is TGCGCCAGCAGCAGACCTAATCCAGCGGGAGACAATGAGCAGTTCTTC. Translating gives CASSRPNPAGDNEQFF.

V and J are TRBV7-9 and TRBJ2-1; no definite D call. The CDR3 spans 13 residues. Germline V gene data show CDR1 as SEHNR and CDR2 as FQNEAQ (reference sequence). The V and J ends lost 2 bases and 8 bases respectively, with 10 bases between them. The CDR3 coding sequence is TGTGCCAGCAGCTTACAGCCCCGCCATGAGCAGTTCTTC. Translating it yields CASSLQPRHEQFF.

The chain has TRBV14 and TRBJ2-1; 14 positions match TRBD2. Germline V lookup: CDR1 SGHDN, CDR2 FVKESK. The V gene end was trimmed by 4 bases and the J gene end by 15 bases; junction bases not matched to a gene: 8. The length of the CDR3 is 14 residues. In DNA, the CDR3 is TGTGCCAGCAGCCCAAGACTAGCGGGAGGGGATCGGTTCTTC. This encodes CASSPRLAGGDRFF.

This clone was seen only once. The chain combines TRBV9 with TRBJ1-3, with 8 bases aligning to TRBD1. Trimming removed 3 bases from V and 1 base from J; junction bases left unmatched: 6. Germline lookup yields CDR1 SGDLS and CDR2 YYNGEE. This CDR3 comprises 16 residues. CDR3 residues: CASSGATGESGNTIYF. In DNA, the CDR3 is TGTGCCAGCAGCGGAGCGACAGGGGAGTCTGGAAACACCATATATTTT.

The chain carries TRBV5-6 and TRBJ1-2; 9 bases are a match to TRBD1. Germline CDR1 is SGHDT and CDR2 is YYEEEE. Trimming at V came to 3 bases and at J to 7 bases, leaving 7 bases not matched to a gene. The CDR3 spans 14 residues. This CDR3 is CASSSGTGLSGYTF. The DNA for the CDR3 is TGTGCCAGCAGCTCCGGGACAGGGCTAAGTGGCTACACCTTC. The full variable domain, its missing parts supplied by reference TRBV5-6 and TRBJ1-2, is DAGVTQSPTHLIKTRGQQVTLRCSPKSGHDTVSWYQQALGQGPQFIFQYYEEEERQRGNFPDRFSGHQFPNYSSELNVNALLLGDSALYLCASSSGTGLSGYTFGSGTRLTVV.

The chain couples TRBV7-2 to TRBJ2-3; 14 bases are shared with TRBD2. Germline lookup yields CDR1 SGHTA and CDR2 FQGNSA. This CDR3 has 16 residues. V lost 5 bases, J lost 7 bases, and 8 bases stayed unmatched. The CDR3 nucleotides read TGTGCCAGCAGCCTTGGGACTAGCGGGAGAGTCAATACGCAGTATTTT. Its protein product is CASSLGTSGRVNTQYF.